This T cell receptor beta chain was recorded in a study of blood T cells in healthy people across ages. Then a second PCR, running about 6 to 11 cycles, was carried out with a sample-barcoded 5' primer and a J-beta primer mix. A template-switch adaptor containing 12 random nucleotides labeled each cDNA molecule. MiXCR was run by TCRdb on the 5' RACE reads, yielding one entry per CDR3 protein. This table holds around 1,900,000 distinct CDR3 sequences, 39% found once. There were healthy Caucasian individuals from Russia, aged roughly 6 to 90, serving as donors. Per sample, a minimum of 6.5 million PBMCs were isolated. V shed 4 bases, J shed 7 bases, and the junction held 10 bases outside the gene matches. The CDR3 sequence is 15 residues long. Germline CDR1 DFQATT, CDR2 SNEGSKA (reference sequence).

This TCR was recovered from a human donor in good health. Sequences were obtained from blood. This chain uses TRBV20-1 with TRBJ2-1, with 10 bases identical to TRBD2. CDR3 loop: CSAMWLAGEENEQFF. The CDR3 coding sequence is TGCAGTGCTATGTGGCTAGCGGGGGAAGAGAATGAGCAGTTCTTC.